The entry below gives a single TCR beta chain sequence along with its context. Sequenced by immunoSEQ multiplex PCR; TCRdb stores in-frame clones only, minus some. The sample includes tens of thousands of clones, 94% of them seen just once. The sample originates from a study of technical replicates of blood from a handful of donors. Trimming took 2 bases from V and 2 from J; bases not matched to a gene: 4. CDR1 SNHLY and CDR2 FYNNEI come from the germline V gene. The CDR3 length is 16 residues. V is TRBV2 and J is TRBJ2-1, with TRBD2 matching over 9 bases. The TCR sequence derives from a human donor in good health. What was sequenced was T cells isolated from PBMCs. This CDR3 reads CASSERGRAPYNEQFF. The CDR3 region has the DNA TGTGCCAGCAGTGAACGCGGGAGGGCCCCCTACAATGAGCAGTTCTTC.